The rows below give T cell receptor beta chains drawn from one sample of a study of regulatory T cells in long-lasting Graves disease. TCRdb redid the calling of the multiplex PCR reads with MiXCR, one entry per CDR3 protein. Found here are 360,000 or so distinct CDR3 sequences, roughly 20% of them singletons; the top ten hold around 30%. Specimen: peripheral blood mononuclear cells (PBMCs), collected when the disease was refractory, from a patient treated with antithyroid drugs. The source of these receptors is a woman aged 40 to 49 with Graves disease. Both conserved end residues are part of each CDR3. The order of the fields is CDR3 protein, CDR3 DNA, D gene, V gene, J gene, clone size. The D gene is left open where the match is weak. Not all rows give a size; the values are once, few, many and, for expanded clones, a class.

cdr3_aa: CASSYPKGASYNSPLHF
cdr3_nt: TGTGCCAGCAGTTACCCTAAGGGGGCCTCCTATAATTCACCCCTCCACTTT
d_call: TRBD1
v_call: TRBV6-5
j_call: TRBJ1-6
clone_size: NA

cdr3_aa: CASSLGTGYTF
cdr3_nt: TGTGCCAGCAGTTTAGGTACGGGCTACACCTTC
d_call: NA
v_call: TRBV12-3/TRBV12-4
j_call: TRBJ1-2
clone_size: once

cdr3_aa: CASSRNLPGLAGDGTQYF
cdr3_nt: TGTGCCAGCAGTAGGAACCTTCCGGGACTAGCGGGAGATGGTACGCAGTATTTT
d_call: TRBD2
v_call: TRBV6-1
j_call: TRBJ2-3
clone_size: NA

cdr3_aa: CASSQTKTVFETQYF
cdr3_nt: TGTGCCAGCAGCCAAACCAAGACAGTTTTTGAGACCCAGTACTTC
d_call: NA
v_call: TRBV3-1
j_call: TRBJ2-5
clone_size: many

cdr3_aa: CASKNRTSGTHEQYF
cdr3_nt: TGCGCCAGCAAGAATAGGACTAGCGGGACGCACGAGCAGTACTTC
d_call: TRBD2
v_call: TRBV5-1
j_call: TRBJ2-7
clone_size: NA

cdr3_aa: CASSPGQGASNEKLFF
cdr3_nt: TGCGCCAGCAGCCCCGGACAGGGGGCATCTAATGAAAAACTGTTTTTT
d_call: TRBD1
v_call: TRBV5-1
j_call: TRBJ1-4
clone_size: NA

cdr3_aa: CASSSQPSYEQYF
cdr3_nt: TGTGCCAGCTCCAGCCAACCGTCCTACGAGCAGTACTTC
d_call: NA
v_call: TRBV28
j_call: TRBJ2-7
clone_size: many

cdr3_aa: CAISESRGSSYNSPLHF
cdr3_nt: TGTGCCATCAGTGAGTCAAGGGGGAGCTCCTATAATTCACCCCTCCACTTT
d_call: NA
v_call: TRBV10-3
j_call: TRBJ1-6
clone_size: NA

cdr3_aa: CASSATRDTKRGMNTEAFF
cdr3_nt: TGCGCCAGCAGCGCCACCCGGGACACCAAACGGGGCATGAACACTGAAGCTTTCTTT
d_call: NA
v_call: TRBV5-1
j_call: TRBJ1-1
clone_size: few

cdr3_aa: CASSSLTGAANYEQYF
cdr3_nt: TGTGCCAGCAGTTCCCTCACCGGGGCGGCTAACTACGAGCAGTACTTC
d_call: NA
v_call: TRBV28
j_call: TRBJ2-7
clone_size: many

cdr3_aa: CSARDLFSNQPQHF
cdr3_nt: TGCAGTGCTAGAGATCTGTTTAGCAATCAGCCCCAGCATTTT
d_call: NA
v_call: TRBV20-1
j_call: TRBJ1-5
clone_size: many

cdr3_aa: CASSLDPRQYSGYTF
cdr3_nt: TGTGCCAGCAGCTTAGACCCCCGACAGTACTCTGGCTACACCTTC
d_call: NA
v_call: TRBV7-9
j_call: TRBJ1-2
clone_size: many

cdr3_aa: CSARTSYYEQYF
cdr3_nt: TGCAGTGCAAGGACGTCCTACTACGAGCAGTACTTC
d_call: NA
v_call: TRBV20-1
j_call: TRBJ2-7
clone_size: many

cdr3_aa: CASSFGQTNYGYTF
cdr3_nt: TGTGCCAGCAGTTTCGGGCAGACTAACTATGGCTACACCTTC
d_call: NA
v_call: TRBV28
j_call: TRBJ1-2
clone_size: NA

cdr3_aa: CASSLGGGQGARETQYF
cdr3_nt: TGTGCCAGCAGCTTAGGGGGTGGACAGGGGGCTCGAGAGACCCAGTACTTC
d_call: TRBD1
v_call: TRBV7-3
j_call: TRBJ2-5
clone_size: many

cdr3_aa: CSAGQGGPGELFF
cdr3_nt: TGCAGCGCAGGACAGGGGGGCCCCGGGGAGCTGTTTTTT
d_call: TRBD1
v_call: TRBV29-1
j_call: TRBJ2-2
clone_size: few

cdr3_aa: CASSFPMLNTEAFF
cdr3_nt: TGTGCCAGCAGTTTTCCAATGCTGAACACTGAAGCTTTCTTT
d_call: NA
v_call: TRBV12-3/TRBV12-4
j_call: TRBJ1-1
clone_size: many

cdr3_aa: CASGLGAWEQFF
cdr3_nt: TGTGCCAGCGGACTAGGGGCTTGGGAGCAGTTCTTC
d_call: TRBD2
v_call: TRBV28
j_call: TRBJ2-1
clone_size: NA

cdr3_aa: CASSFGDRQETQYF
cdr3_nt: TGTGCCAGCAGTTTTGGCGACAGGCAAGAGACCCAGTACTTC
d_call: NA
v_call: TRBV28
j_call: TRBJ2-5
clone_size: many